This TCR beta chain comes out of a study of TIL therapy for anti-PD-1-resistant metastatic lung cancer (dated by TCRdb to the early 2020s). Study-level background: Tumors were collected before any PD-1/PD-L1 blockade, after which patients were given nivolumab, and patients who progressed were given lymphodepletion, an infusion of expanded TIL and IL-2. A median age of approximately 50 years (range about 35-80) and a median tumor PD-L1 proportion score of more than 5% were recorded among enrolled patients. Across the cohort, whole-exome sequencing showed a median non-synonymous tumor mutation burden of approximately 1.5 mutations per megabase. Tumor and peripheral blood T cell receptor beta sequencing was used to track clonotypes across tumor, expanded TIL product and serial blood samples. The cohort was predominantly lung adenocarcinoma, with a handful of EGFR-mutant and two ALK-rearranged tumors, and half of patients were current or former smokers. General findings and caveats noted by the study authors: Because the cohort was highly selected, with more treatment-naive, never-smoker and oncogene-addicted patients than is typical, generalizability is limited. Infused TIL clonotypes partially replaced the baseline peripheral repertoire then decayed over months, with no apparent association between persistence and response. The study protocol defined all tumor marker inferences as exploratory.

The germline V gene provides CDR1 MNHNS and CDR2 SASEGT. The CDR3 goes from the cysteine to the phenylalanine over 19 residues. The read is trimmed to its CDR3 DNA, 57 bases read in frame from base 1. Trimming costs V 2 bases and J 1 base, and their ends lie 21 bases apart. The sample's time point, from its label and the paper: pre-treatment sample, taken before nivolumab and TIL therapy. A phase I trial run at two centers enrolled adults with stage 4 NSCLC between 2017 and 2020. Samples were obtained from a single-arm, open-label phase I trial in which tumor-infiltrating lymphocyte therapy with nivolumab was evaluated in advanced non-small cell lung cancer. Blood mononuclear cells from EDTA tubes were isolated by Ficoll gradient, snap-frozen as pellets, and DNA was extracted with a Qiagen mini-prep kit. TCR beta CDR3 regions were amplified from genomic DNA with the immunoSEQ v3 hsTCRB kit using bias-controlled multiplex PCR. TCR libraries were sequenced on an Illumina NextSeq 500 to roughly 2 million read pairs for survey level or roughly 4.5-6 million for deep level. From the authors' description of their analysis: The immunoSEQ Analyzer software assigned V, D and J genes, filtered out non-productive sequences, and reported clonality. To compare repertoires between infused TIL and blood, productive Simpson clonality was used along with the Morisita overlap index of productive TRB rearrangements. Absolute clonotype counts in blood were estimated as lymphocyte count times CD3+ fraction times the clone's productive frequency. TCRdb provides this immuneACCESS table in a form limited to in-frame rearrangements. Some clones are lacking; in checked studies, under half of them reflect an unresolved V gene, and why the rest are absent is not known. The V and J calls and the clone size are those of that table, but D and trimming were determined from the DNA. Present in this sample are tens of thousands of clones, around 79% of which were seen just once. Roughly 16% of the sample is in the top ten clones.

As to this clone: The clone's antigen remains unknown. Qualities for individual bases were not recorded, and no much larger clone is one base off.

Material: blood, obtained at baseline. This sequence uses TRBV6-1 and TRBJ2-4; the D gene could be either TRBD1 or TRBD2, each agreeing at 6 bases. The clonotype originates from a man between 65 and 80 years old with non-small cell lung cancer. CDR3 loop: CASSEFEWGADRAKNIQYF. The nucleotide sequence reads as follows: TGTGCCAGCAGTGAATTCGAGTGGGGGGCGGATCGCGCCAAAAACATTCAGTACTTC.